These T cell receptor beta chains were read from a single sample in a study of identical twins. TCRdb reanalysed the 5' RACE reads using MiXCR and keeps one entry per CDR3 protein. The sample holds 1.5 million or so distinct CDR3 sequences, 25% to 35% seen once. Sequencing used cord blood. These receptors were collected from a newborn girl in good health. The conserved cysteine and the conserved F or W are not part of the CDR3 here. Size is stated for part of the rows, as once, few or many counts, or as a class when the clone is expanded.

J gene: TRBJ2-1
clone size: .
V gene: TRBV20-1
CDR3 protein: SAAGLPYGYNEQF

J gene: TRBJ2-3
clone size: many
V gene: TRBV6-1
CDR3 protein: ASSEVGSTDTQY

J gene: TRBJ2-7
clone size: .
V gene: TRBV7-6
CDR3 protein: ASSSITGGHEQY

J gene: TRBJ2-5
clone size: many
V gene: TRBV3-1
CDR3 protein: ASSQERETQY

J gene: TRBJ1-5
clone size: .
V gene: TRBV6-1
CDR3 protein: ASSKDRGSNQPQH

J gene: TRBJ2-5
clone size: .
V gene: TRBV27
CDR3 protein: ASSLSVRWGRQETQY

J gene: TRBJ2-1
clone size: .
V gene: TRBV29-1
CDR3 protein: SVVQGLAGGPRLEQF

J gene: TRBJ1-5
clone size: .
V gene: TRBV19
CDR3 protein: ASTPRVGTNQPQH

J gene: TRBJ2-2
clone size: .
V gene: TRBV12-3/TRBV12-4
CDR3 protein: ASSLLAHTGELF

J gene: TRBJ2-7
clone size: .
V gene: TRBV10-3
CDR3 protein: AIRPRDVPYEQY

J gene: TRBJ2-3
clone size: .
V gene: TRBV21-1
CDR3 protein: ASSPSLWGADTQY

J gene: TRBJ1-1
clone size: .
V gene: TRBV20-1
CDR3 protein: SAPGSGGPTLGTEAF

J gene: TRBJ2-7
clone size: .
V gene: TRBV6-1
CDR3 protein: ASSGQGKDEQY

J gene: TRBJ1-1
clone size: few
V gene: TRBV27
CDR3 protein: ASSPRDRGLSNTEAF

J gene: TRBJ1-1
clone size: .
V gene: TRBV20-1
CDR3 protein: SARVRSNTEAF

J gene: TRBJ1-1
clone size: .
V gene: TRBV5-1
CDR3 protein: ASPGGENTEAF

J gene: TRBJ2-1
clone size: .
V gene: TRBV3-1
CDR3 protein: ASSPQGLASEQF

J gene: TRBJ2-5
clone size: many
V gene: TRBV29-1
CDR3 protein: SVGGLHQETQY

J gene: .
clone size: few
V gene: TRBV29-1
CDR3 protein: SVVALGQGEYEQY

J gene: TRBJ2-3
clone size: .
V gene: TRBV4-2
CDR3 protein: ASSQEFKASGMAQY

J gene: TRBJ2-1
clone size: few
V gene: TRBV4-1
CDR3 protein: ASSQEWGQQF

J gene: TRBJ1-3
clone size: .
V gene: TRBV5-1
CDR3 protein: ASSLVPQDRGDKNTIY

J gene: TRBJ1-6
clone size: .
V gene: TRBV27
CDR3 protein: ASSPRTGRFSPLH

J gene: TRBJ1-2
clone size: few
V gene: TRBV7-9
CDR3 protein: ASSNGQGRYYGYT